These T cell receptor beta chains were read from a single sample in a study of blood T cell repertoires in COVID-19. Assay: immunoSEQ multiplex PCR; the TCRdb copy retains only in-frame clones and omits some. Of tens of thousands of clones listed, roughly 80% are singletons. The sample taken for sequencing was peripheral blood. These receptors were collected from a woman aged 80 or over with active or convalescent COVID-19. CDR3s include the opening cysteine and the closing phenylalanine or tryptophan. D genes are given only for firm matches. Size is stated for part of the rows, as once, few or many counts, or as a class when the clone is expanded.

NA	TRBV11-2	TRBJ1-3	NA	TGTGCCAGCAGCTTAGATCAGGGGATATTCAACACCATATATTTT	CASSLDQGIFNTIYF
TRBD2	TRBV7-3	TRBJ2-5	NA	TGTGCCAGCAGCTTGGGACTAGCGGGGGGGAAGGAGACCCAGTACTTC	CASSLGLAGGKETQYF
TRBD1	TRBV29-1	TRBJ2-2	few	TGCAGCGCAAAGACAGGGGGCGCGAACACCGGGGAGCTGTTTTTT	CSAKTGGANTGELFF
NA	TRBV7-2	TRBJ1-2	NA	TGTGCCAGCAGCTTAATCGGTTATGGGCTAACTGTTTCTAACTATGGCTACACCTTC	CASSLIGYGLTVSNYGYTF
NA	TRBV12-3/TRBV12-4	TRBJ1-6	NA	TGTGCCAGCAGTTTGGCGGGAAATTCACCCCTCCACTTT	CASSLAGNSPLHF
NA	TRBV6-2/TRBV6-3	TRBJ2-1	NA	TGTGCCAGCAGTTACTCCGCAGGGACCTACAATGAGCAGTTCTTC	CASSYSAGTYNEQFF
NA	TRBV5-1	TRBJ1-2	NA	TGCGCCAGCAGCACCGAGGGATCTGGCTACACCTTC	CASSTEGSGYTF
NA	TRBV20-1	TRBJ2-1	NA	TGCAGTGCTAGTTTACTAGCAGGGGAGCAGTTCTTC	CSASLLAGEQFF
NA	TRBV5-5	TRBJ2-4	NA	TGTGCCAGCAGCTTGATGGCAGGCAAAAACATTCAGTACTTC	CASSLMAGKNIQYF
NA	TRBV19	TRBJ1-2	NA	TGTGCCAGTAGTTTGTACAGAGCTAACTATGGCTACACCTTC	CASSLYRANYGYTF
NA	TRBV7-9	TRBJ1-2	NA	TGTGCCAGCAGCTTAGACGGGGTTGGTGGCTACACCTTC	CASSLDGVGGYTF
TRBD1	TRBV19	TRBJ1-1	NA	TGTGCCAGTAGTGCGGACAGGCCAGTGACTGAAGCTTTCTTT	CASSADRPVTEAFF
NA	TRBV21-1	TRBJ2-5	NA	TGTGCCAGCAGCAGAAAGTCGTACAGGCCACTACAAGAGACCCAGTACTTC	CASSRKSYRPLQETQYF
TRBD1	TRBV3-1/TRBV3-2	TRBJ1-1	NA	TGTGCCAGCAGCATCCACAGGGGCGGGGAAGCTTTCTTT	CASSIHRGGEAFF
TRBD1	TRBV6-1	TRBJ2-7	NA	TGTGCCAGCAGTGAAACCCAACAGGGGCCCCGCCGGGAGCAGTACTTC	CASSETQQGPRREQYF
NA	TRBV19	TRBJ1-5	NA	TGTGCCAGTGTTTTTGAGGGCTGGCAGCCCCAGCATTTT	CASVFEGWQPQHF